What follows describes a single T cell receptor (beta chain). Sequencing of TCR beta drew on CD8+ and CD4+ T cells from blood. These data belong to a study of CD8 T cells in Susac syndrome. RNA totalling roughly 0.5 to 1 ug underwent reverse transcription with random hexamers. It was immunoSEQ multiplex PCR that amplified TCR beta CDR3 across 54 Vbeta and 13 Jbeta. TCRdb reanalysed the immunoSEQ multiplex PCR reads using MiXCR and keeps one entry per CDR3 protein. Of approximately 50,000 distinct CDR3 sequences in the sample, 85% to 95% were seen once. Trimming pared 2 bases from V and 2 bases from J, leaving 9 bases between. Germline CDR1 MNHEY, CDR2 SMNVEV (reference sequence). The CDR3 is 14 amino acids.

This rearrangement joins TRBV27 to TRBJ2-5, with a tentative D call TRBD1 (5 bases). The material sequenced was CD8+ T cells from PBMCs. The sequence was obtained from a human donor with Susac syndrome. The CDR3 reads CASSLIDSQETQYF. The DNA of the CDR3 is TGTGCCAGCAGTTTAATAGACAGTCAAGAGACCCAGTACTTC.